A single sample gave rise to the 23 T cell receptor beta chains below, sequenced in a study of CD8 T cells in ankylosing spondylitis. The study, taken as a whole, reports: Apparently characteristic of ankylosing spondylitis blood was a TCR beta motif (under ten highly homologous variants).

TCRdb re-called the 5' RACE reads through MiXCR, storing one row per CDR3 protein. The sample has about 480,000 distinct CDR3 sequences; under 20% are singletons. No antigens are known for them. The sequenced sample consisted of blood, either unsorted or a sorted T cell fraction (not recorded which). The origin of the receptors is a male donor with ankylosing spondylitis.

In this sample, this clonotype turned up a few times. The rearrangement joins TRBV2 to TRBJ1-5; perhaps TRBD1 as D (5 bases). CDR3 length: 14 residues. Trimming took 7 bases from V and 3 from J, leaving 13 bases between them. Germline assignment: CDR1 SNHLY and CDR2 FYNNEI. The CDR3 sequence is CASMGGKFNQPQHF. The CDR3 nucleotides are TGTGCCAGCATGGGGGGGAAGTTCAATCAGCCCCAGCATTTT.

This clonotype has more than one count but fewer than ten. The chain uses TRBV7-3 and TRBJ2-3; 7 nucleotides line up with TRBD2. In germline, CDR1 is SGHTA, CDR2 FQGTGA. V shed 5 bases and J 0 bases; nucleotides not matched to a gene: 17. This CDR3 has 19 amino acids. In DNA, the CDR3 is TGTGCCAGCAGCACCAAATCGCTGGGCGGGGGAGTGAGCACAGATACGCAGTATTTT. Translated: CASSTKSLGGGVSTDTQYF.

This clonotype was detected a few times. The V gene is TRBV4-1, the J gene TRBJ1-4; D might be TRBD1 (5 bases). The CDR3 sequence is 16 residues long. Germline V gene data show CDR1 as MGHRA and CDR2 as YSYEKL. The V end was cut by 0 bases, the J end by 3 bases, with 11 bases between. DNA for the CDR3: TGCGCCAGCAGCCAAGAACCCGGGGCAGCTAATGAAAAACTGTTTTTT. Amino acids: CASSQEPGAANEKLFF.

The table lists this clonotype with a few counts. This chain's CDR3 is CASIESLNSPLHF. CDR3 bases: TGTGCCAGCATTGAGAGTCTTAATTCACCCCTCCACTTT. The gene calls are TRBV6-6 and TRBJ1-6, with no clear D. This CDR3 has 13 residues. V lost 7 bases and J lost 6, with 10 bases in between. Germline V gene data show CDR1 as MNHNY and CDR2 as SVGAGI (reference sequence).

The V gene is TRBV24-1, the J gene TRBJ1-1, with D uncertain. Germline-derived CDR1 and CDR2 are KGHDR and SFDVKD. The V end lost 3 bases, the J end lost 11 bases, and 24 bases lay between the germline ends. This CDR3 is 16 amino acids long. The CDR3: CATSDRTQGPASTAFF. CDR3 DNA sequence: TGTGCCACCAGTGATAGAACTCAAGGGCCAGCCTCAACGGCTTTCTTT.

The V and J genes are TRBV25-1 and TRBJ2-3; D gene ambiguous. V dropped 4 bases and J dropped 7 bases, with 12 bases sitting between them. This CDR3 region has 13 residues. Germline assignment: CDR1 MGHDK and CDR2 SYGVNS. CDR3 sequence: CASSVKGRHTQYF. As DNA, the CDR3 is TGTGCCAGCAGTGTTAAGGGCCGACATACGCAGTATTTT.

The chain uses TRBV2 and TRBJ2-1; possible D gene TRBD2, 5 bases. Trimming shortened V by 2 bases and J by 2 bases, and 10 bases separated the two germline ends. The germline gives CDR1 SNHLY, CDR2 FYNNEI. The CDR3 extends over 15 amino acids. In DNA form, the CDR3 reads TGTGCCAGCAGTGAAACGGGATTCACCTACAATGAGCAGTTCTTC. Its protein is CASSETGFTYNEQFF.

This clonotype has more than one count but fewer than ten. V gene TRBV6-2 or TRBV6-3 combines with J gene TRBJ2-1; 10 nucleotides match TRBD2. Trimming removed 2 bases from V and 7 bases from J; junction bases left unmatched: 8. Germline assignment: CDR1 MNHEY and CDR2 SVGEGT. This CDR3 contains 16 residues. CDR3 amino acids: CASSYPLAGARNEQFF. As DNA, the CDR3 is TGTGCCAGCAGTTACCCTCTAGCGGGAGCGCGGAATGAGCAGTTCTTC.

The V gene is TRBV7-9, the J gene TRBJ2-4; a possible D gene is TRBD1 (5 bases). The CDR3 is made up of 14 amino acids. The germline V gene encodes CDR1 SEHNR and CDR2 FQNEAQ (reference sequence). Trimming took off 5 bases at V and 6 bases at J, with 14 bases between the two ends. The CDR3 reads CASSQGSDRNIQYF. The DNA for the CDR3 is TGTGCCAGCAGCCAGGGATCGGATAGAAACATTCAGTACTTC.

The chain is built from TRBV6-5 and TRBJ1-1; TRBD1 is a possible D gene (5 bases). The CDR3 length is 14 residues. Per the germline V gene, CDR1 is MNHEY and CDR2 is SVGAGI. Trimming took 0 bases from V and 6 from J, leaving 11 bases between them. This CDR3 is CASSYSGDPPEAFF. CDR3 nucleotide sequence: TGTGCCAGCAGTTACTCAGGGGACCCCCCTGAAGCTTTCTTT.

In this sample, this clonotype turned up a few times. V and J are TRBV20-1 and TRBJ2-1; tentatively, D is TRBD2 (5 bases). Per the germline V gene, CDR1 is DFQATT and CDR2 is SNEGSKA (reference sequence). CDR3 length: 14 residues. Deletions cut 2 bases from V and 5 bases from J, with 13 bases between. As DNA, the CDR3 is TGCAGTGCTAGAAATCCGGGGATCAACAATGAGCAGTTCTTC. Translating gives CSARNPGINNEQFF.

This clonotype was seen a few times. The J gene is TRBJ2-1, the V gene TRBV7-9; D not resolved. The CDR3 is 14 residues long. The V end was cut by 5 bases, the J end by 6 bases, with 14 bases between. The germline V gene encodes CDR1 SEHNR and CDR2 FQNEAQ (reference sequence). CDR3 DNA sequence: TGTGCCAGCAGCGCCGCCTTGGGAACCAATGAGCAGTTCTTC. Its protein product is CASSAALGTNEQFF. The full variable domain, completed using reference TRBV7-9 and TRBJ2-1, is DTGVSQNPRHKITKRGQNVTFRCDPISEHNRLYWYRQTLGQGPEFLTYFQNEAQLEKSRLLSDRFSAERPKGSFSTLEIQRTEQGDSAMYLCASSAALGTNEQFFGPGTRLTVL.

The chain uses TRBV2 and TRBJ1-6; a weak D match, TRBD1 (5 bases). V shed 9 bases and J shed 10 bases, with 19 bases lying between them. The V gene's germline CDR1 is SNHLY and CDR2 FYNNEI. The CDR3 runs to 14 residues. The CDR3: CASLFNPGNSPLHF. CDR3 in DNA: TGTGCCAGTTTATTTAACCCAGGGAACTCACCCCTCCACTTT.

This clonotype was counted only a few times. The V call is TRBV7-6, the J call TRBJ2-5, with 9 bases fitting TRBD2. Germline assignment: CDR1 SGHVS and CDR2 FNYEAQ. The CDR3 runs 16 residues. With V trimmed by 2 bases and J by 5 bases, 9 bases remained unmatched. This CDR3 reads CASSLLAAGGRETQYF. In nucleotides, the CDR3 is TGTGCCAGCAGCTTACTAGCAGCGGGGGGACGGGAGACCCAGTACTTC. Based on the CDR3 plus reference TRBV7-6 and TRBJ2-5, the full variable domain is GAGVSQSPRYKVTKRGQDVALRCDPISGHVSLYWYRQALGQGPEFLTYFNYEAQQDKSGLPNDRFSAERPEGSISTLTIQRTEQRDSAMYRCASSLLAAGGRETQYFGPGTRLLVL.

This clonotype was seen more than once but under ten times. The rearrangement uses TRBV5-1 and TRBJ2-1; D ambiguous. The CDR3 has 13 amino acids. V shed 2 bases and J shed 6 bases, with 9 bases lying between them. Germline-derived CDR1 and CDR2 are SGHRS and YFSETQ. CDR3 protein: CASSFHLSNEQFF. The CDR3 bases are TGCGCCAGCAGCTTTCACCTGAGCAATGAGCAGTTCTTC. The full variable domain, with the rest looked up from reference TRBV5-1 and TRBJ2-1, is KAGVTQTPRYLIKTRGQQVTLSCSPISGHRSVSWYQQTPGQGLQFLFEYFSETQRNKGNFPGRFSGRQFSNSRSEMNVSTLELGDSALYLCASSFHLSNEQFFGPGTRLTVL.

CDR3 DNA: TGCGCCAGCAGCTCGGGGACAGCCATTAGCCTCTATGGCTACACCTTC. This codes for CASSSGTAISLYGYTF. The V and J genes are TRBV5-1 and TRBJ1-2; 7 bases match TRBD1. The CDR3 has 16 residues. After removal of 3 bases from V and 4 bases from J, the junction contained 12 bases not matched to a gene. CDR1 SGHRS and CDR2 YFSETQ come from the germline V gene.

This sequence joins TRBV6-2 or TRBV6-3 and TRBJ2-4; 8 bases map to TRBD2. The ends lost 6 bases at V and 9 bases at J; junction bases unmatched: 7. The CDR3 sequence is 13 residues long. Germline CDR1 and CDR2: MNHEY and SVGEGT. CDR3 coding DNA: TGTGCCAGCAGCCGGGGGGGGTACGGCATTCAGTACTTC. This encodes CASSRGGYGIQYF.

This clonotype has more than one count but fewer than ten. The rearrangement links TRBV7-8 to TRBJ2-1; 8 nucleotides match TRBD1. With 5 bases clipped from V and 7 bases from J, the junction kept 10 bases outside the gene matches. Germline V lookup: CDR1 SGHVS, CDR2 FQNEAQ. This CDR3 region has 15 residues. CDR3 amino acids: CASSPRTGTGNEQFF. CDR3 bases: TGTGCCAGCAGCCCCCGGACAGGGACGGGGAATGAGCAGTTCTTC.

The rearrangement links TRBV6-1 to TRBJ2-5; 10 bases align to TRBD1. Germline V gives CDR1 MNHNS, CDR2 SASEGT. J lost 2 bases, V lost 6 bases, and 9 bases had no gene match. The CDR3 is 16 amino acids. The CDR3 sequence: CASSRRTGGLQETQYF. In DNA form, the CDR3 reads TGTGCCAGCAGCCGCCGGACAGGGGGTTTACAAGAGACCCAGTACTTC.

This clonotype was seen a handful of times. The chain has TRBV11-2 and TRBJ2-7; TRBD2 agrees at 10 bases. The V gene end was trimmed by 2 bases and the J gene end by 0 bases; junction bases not matched to a gene: 7. This CDR3 is built from 17 residues. From germline, CDR1 is SGHAT and CDR2 FQNNGV. The CDR3 region is CASSLSLAGGFSYEQYF. Here the CDR3 DNA reads TGTGCCAGCAGCTTATCATTAGCGGGAGGATTCTCCTACGAGCAGTACTTC.

Ten or more counts support this clonotype. The gene calls are TRBV12-3 or TRBV12-4 and TRBJ2-1, with 9 nucleotides matching TRBD1. The CDR3 is made up of 12 amino acids. The ends lost 7 bases at V and 15 bases at J; junction bases unmatched: 10. This CDR3 is CASTGQGLRPFF. CDR3 DNA sequence: TGTGCCAGCACCGGACAGGGGTTAAGGCCGTTCTTC.

J is TRBJ1-1 and V is TRBV2, with D tentatively TRBD1 (6 bases). The germline gives CDR1 SNHLY, CDR2 FYNNEI. V was cut by 8 bases and J by 7 bases, with 20 bases left in between. The CDR3 totals 14 residues. The DNA of the CDR3 is TGTGCCAGCGCCCGGCGGGGGGCGGATATTGAAGCTTTCTTT. Protein sequence: CASARRGADIEAFF.

A few counts support this clonotype. The chain recombines TRBV12-3 or TRBV12-4 with TRBJ1-2; D not certain. This CDR3 has 14 amino acids. V lost 4 bases, J lost 5 bases, and 14 bases lay in between. In DNA form, the CDR3 reads TGTGCCAGCAGTTCCCTGAGAGATAAATATGGCTACACCTTC. It encodes CASSSLRDKYGYTF.